This T cell receptor (beta chain) came from a study of cytomegalovirus exposure and HLA in healthy donors. Study findings and constraints: Certain sequence variants were highly shared and formed a cluster, and this cluster was likely a sequencing artifact.

This clone was counted a few times. What it binds is not known. 13 Jbeta primers and 60 Vbeta primers were used for the PCR. Original processing notes: A later analysis counted approximately 88 million unique TCR beta chains, some 12 million shared. TCRdb's table, derived via immunoSEQ multiplex PCR, lists solely in-frame clones and lacks some. V, J and clone size were drawn from that table, and D and trimming were deduced from the DNA. The profile shows about 150,000 clones, 60% to 80% of them singletons. From germline, CDR1 is MNHEY and CDR2 SMNVEV (reference sequence). This CDR3 is built from 14 residues. After removal of 5 bases from V and 9 bases from J, the junction contained 11 bases not matched to a gene.

The chain uses TRBV27 and TRBJ2-7; TRBD1 aligns across 9 bases. The sequencing input was PBMCs. The origin of this receptor is a woman aged 25 to 39 in good health and CMV-seronegative. CDR3 DNA sequence: TGTGCCAGCAGTCCGCTGGGACAGGGAGAGGTGCAGTACTTC. Its protein is CASSPLGQGEVQYF.